The present entry profiles one T cell receptor (beta chain) with its context. Its antigen remains unidentified. The sample is drawn from a study of CD8+CD57+ T cells in acquired aplastic anemia. Study-wide context: The sorted CD4+ and CD8+ cells yielded an average around 3 ug of DNA. General observations from the study: Fewer than 30 CD8+ CDR3 sequences were shared between patients and controls. Patients and healthy controls showed no significant CD8+ Simpson's diversity difference.

An expansion of CD8+CD57+ cells by flow cytometry had been shown in patients chosen for sequencing. The diagnosis in all patients was severe acquired aplastic anemia. Germline loops: CDR1 SGHNT, CDR2 YENEEA. The V and J ends lost 1 base and 3 bases respectively, with 12 bases between them. The CDR3 contains 15 residues. Profiling of TCR beta VDJ combinations and CDR3 sequences used genomic DNA as template. TCRdb called the reads again in MiXCR, with one record for every CDR3 protein. The sample consists of more than 250,000 distinct CDR3 sequences, approximately 82% of them appearing once. Input material: sorted CD4+, CD8+, or CD8+CD57+ T cells (not recorded which) from PBMCs. The gene calls are TRBV11-3 and TRBJ2-5; maybe TRBD1 (5 bases). The origin of this receptor is a human donor with aplastic anemia. The chain's CDR3 is CASSLALRTKETQYF. The CDR3 DNA reads as TGTGCCAGCAGCTTAGCCCTGAGGACAAAAGAGACCCAGTACTTC. The complete variable domain, with remaining parts taken from reference TRBV11-3 and TRBJ2-5, reads EAGVVQSPRYKIIEKKQPVAFWCNPISGHNTLYWYLQNLGQGPELLIRYENEEAVDDSQLPKDRFSAERLKGVDSTLKIQPAELGDSAVYLCASSLALRTKETQYFGPGTRLLVL.